One sample yielded the 31 T cell receptor beta chains listed below, sequenced in a study of blood T cell repertoires in COVID-19. Method: immunoSEQ multiplex PCR; TCRdb's copy keeps in-frame clones and lacks some. The data show around 97,000 clones, around four fifths seen once. The specimen sequenced was peripheral blood. These receptors were collected from a human donor in a cohort sampled during active COVID-19.

V usage is TRBV5-1 and J usage is TRBJ1-1, with D unclear. Per germline, CDR1 SGHRS and CDR2 YFSETQ. This CDR3 has 13 residues. V gave up 4 bases and J gave up 3 bases, with 10 bases separating them. The CDR3 region is CASSLGSDTEAFF. The DNA for the CDR3 is TGCGCCAGCAGCCTAGGAAGTGACACTGAAGCTTTCTTT.

This chain joins TRBV5-1 and TRBJ1-6; D is ambiguous. Germline V gene data show CDR1 as SGHRS and CDR2 as YFSETQ. The germline V and J ends were trimmed by 4 bases and 7 bases, with 24 bases remaining between them. The CDR3 has 18 residues. The CDR3 reads CASSASSWGSLSNSPLHF. The CDR3 bases are TGCGCCAGCAGCGCTAGCTCTTGGGGAAGTCTCTCGAATTCACCCCTCCACTTT.

This chain connects TRBV2 to TRBJ1-2, with 8 bases identical to TRBD1. The CDR3 has 13 residues. Germline CDR1 SNHLY, CDR2 FYNNEI. J lost 6 bases, V lost 6 bases, and 6 bases had no gene match. The CDR3 DNA reads as TGTGCCAGCAGGCCTGACAGGGGAAATGGCTACACCTTC. Translating gives CASRPDRGNGYTF.

The chain joins TRBV12-3 or TRBV12-4 to TRBJ1-2; the D gene is possibly TRBD1 (5 bases). V lost 6 bases and J lost 2, with 10 bases in between. The CDR3 loop spans 13 amino acids. The CDR3 sequence: CASRRQGNYGYTF. The CDR3 nucleotides are TGTGCCAGCAGGAGGCAGGGAAACTATGGCTACACCTTC.

The CDR3, as DNA: TGTGCCAGCACCAAGGAGAGAATCACCGGGGAGCTGTTTTTT. It specifies CASTKERITGELFF. The chain carries TRBV2 and TRBJ2-2; D not certain. V lost 7 bases and J 4 bases, leaving 13 bases between the germline ends. CDR1 is SNHLY, CDR2 FYNNEI, per germline. The CDR3 extends over 14 amino acids.

This chain connects TRBV10-3 to TRBJ2-7; D ambiguous. Germline lookup yields CDR1 ENHRY and CDR2 SYGVKD. This CDR3 spans 12 amino acids. V was clipped by 4 bases and J by 2 bases, with 6 bases between them. CDR3 sequence (DNA): TGTGCCATCAGTGCTACAGCCTACGAGCAGTACTTC. Encoded protein: CAISATAYEQYF.

V usage is TRBV28 and J usage is TRBJ1-2, with D unclear. This CDR3 has 16 residues. V was shortened by 7 bases and J by 5 bases, with 23 bases between the two germline ends. Germline lookup yields CDR1 MDHEN and CDR2 SYDVKM. The CDR3 sequence: CASTIRPGGVRYGYTF. The CDR3 bases are TGTGCCAGCACGATCAGACCGGGCGGGGTTCGGTATGGCTACACCTTC.

A few counts support this clone. The V call is TRBV12-3 or TRBV12-4, the J call TRBJ1-1; D not certain. The CDR3 contains 13 residues. V lost 7 bases and J 1 base, leaving 10 bases between the germline ends. The CDR3 DNA reads TGTGCCAGCACATTACACCCGAACACTGAAGCTTTCTTT. It codes for CASTLHPNTEAFF.

The chain uses TRBV20-1 and TRBJ2-3; maybe TRBD2 (7 bases). Germline assignment: CDR1 DFQATT and CDR2 SNEGSKA (reference sequence). This CDR3 is 15 amino acids long. Trimming stripped 4 bases from V and 5 bases from J, with 19 bases between. The CDR3 region has the DNA TGCAGTGCTATTGAGTATGGGGGGGCCATAGATACGCAGTATTTT. Translation: CSAIEYGGAIDTQYF.

In this sample, this clone turned up a few times. This chain uses TRBV7-9 with TRBJ1-2; D call uncertain. The CDR3 runs 13 residues. CDR1 is SEHNR, CDR2 FQNEAQ, per germline (reference sequence). Trimming stripped 0 bases from V and 2 bases from J, with 4 bases between. CDR3 protein: CASSLALNYGYTF. CDR3 DNA sequence: TGTGCCAGCAGCTTAGCGTTAAACTATGGCTACACCTTC.

V gene TRBV7-2 combines with J gene TRBJ1-1; D is perhaps TRBD1 (5 bases). The CDR3 has 15 amino acids. The germline CDR1 and CDR2 sequences are SGHTA and FQGNSA. The ends were cut back, 4 bases at V and 0 bases at J, with 12 bases in the middle. The CDR3 DNA is TGTGCCAGCAGCTCCCCGGACATTATGAACACTGAAGCTTTCTTT. It specifies CASSSPDIMNTEAFF.

This chain links TRBV18 with TRBJ1-5, with 9 bases aligning to TRBD1. This CDR3 region has 14 residues. Germline loops: CDR1 KGHSH, CDR2 LQKENI. The V segment lost 3 bases and the J segment 10 bases; nucleotides outside the gene matches: 7. The CDR3 sequence: CASSPDRGWEPQHF. CDR3 DNA sequence: TGTGCCAGCTCACCGGACAGGGGATGGGAACCCCAGCATTTT.

CDR3 residues: CASSPQGATLEAFF. The CDR3 nucleotides are TGCGCCAGCAGCCCCCAGGGGGCTACACTTGAAGCTTTCTTT. The chain carries TRBV5-1 and TRBJ1-1; 8 bases align to TRBD1. V shed 4 bases and J 7 bases; nucleotides not matched to a gene: 9. The CDR3 is 14 amino acids. Per germline, CDR1 SGHRS and CDR2 YFSETQ.

The chain recombines TRBV12-3 or TRBV12-4 with TRBJ1-2, with a weak D call TRBD1 (6 bases). The CDR3 has 13 residues. Between the trimmed V and J ends, which lost 8 bases and 6 bases, there was a span of 16 bases. CDR3 sequence: CASGRRGDDGYTF. DNA of the CDR3: TGTGCCAGCGGGCGCAGGGGAGATGATGGCTACACCTTC.

The chain couples TRBV27 to TRBJ2-3; 8 positions match TRBD1. J lost 7 bases, V lost 0 bases, and 3 bases had no gene match. Germline loops: CDR1 MNHEY, CDR2 SMNVEV (reference sequence). CDR3 length: 14 residues. The CDR3 loop reads CASSLSQGAYTQYF. For the CDR3, the DNA is TGTGCCAGCAGTTTATCGCAGGGGGCATATACGCAGTATTTT.

The chain couples TRBV7-3 to TRBJ2-1, with D possibly TRBD1 on 5 matching bases. Germline CDR1 and CDR2: SGHTA and FQGTGA. The CDR3 is made up of 16 amino acids. The ends were cut back, 5 bases at V and 7 bases at J, with 21 bases in the middle. The CDR3 region is CASSPPSGPEQNEQFF. In DNA form, the CDR3 reads TGTGCCAGCAGCCCACCGTCAGGGCCCGAACAGAATGAGCAGTTCTTC.

V is TRBV5-6 and J is TRBJ1-1; a weak D match, TRBD1 (6 bases). Germline V gives CDR1 SGHDT, CDR2 YYEEEE. Trimming left V 2 bases short and J 1 base short, with 15 bases between. CDR3 length: 16 amino acids. In DNA, the CDR3 is TGTGCCAGCAGCTTATTTGACAGGTGGGAGAACACTGAAGCTTTCTTT. Translated: CASSLFDRWENTEAFF.

This clone was seen only a few times. The chain employs TRBV9 and TRBJ2-2; 10 bases are shared with TRBD2. The V gene's germline CDR1 is SGDLS and CDR2 YYNGEE. V trimming: 6 bases; J trimming: 7 bases; junction bases outside the gene matches: 9. This CDR3 contains 15 residues. Written as DNA, the CDR3 is TGTGCCAGCACCGGGACTAGCGAGATCGGCGGGGAGCTGTTTTTT. As protein: CASTGTSEIGGELFF. Full variable domain (outside the CDR3, taken from reference TRBV9 and TRBJ2-2): DSGVTQTPKHLITATGQRVTLRCSPRSGDLSVYWYQQSLDQGLQFLIQYYNGEERAKGNILERFSAQQFPDLHSELNLSSLELGDSALYFCASTGTSEIGGELFFGEGSRLTVL.

The chain joins TRBV7-9 to TRBJ2-2; TRBD2 matches at 13 bases. The CDR3 runs 19 residues. The germline CDR1 and CDR2 sequences are SEHNR and FQNEAQ (reference sequence). The J segment lost 6 bases and the V segment lost 7 bases, leaving 17 bases of the junction unmatched. Written as DNA, the CDR3 is TGTGCCAGCACCCGCGGGACTAGCGGGGTCCCCAGGGGGCCCGGGGAGCTGTTTTTT. Its protein product is CASTRGTSGVPRGPGELFF.

This sequence joins TRBV19 and TRBJ1-1; the match to TRBD1 covers 7 bases. The CDR3 is 17 residues long. From germline, CDR1 is LNHDA and CDR2 SQIVND (reference sequence). J gave up 5 bases and V 2 bases, and 14 bases lay outside the gene matches. This chain's CDR3 is CASSIRTTGLFDTEAFF. CDR3 in DNA: TGTGCCAGTAGTATACGAACGACAGGGTTATTTGATACTGAAGCTTTCTTT.

V is TRBV7-2 and J is TRBJ1-6; D remains ambiguous. The CDR3 is 13 amino acids. V was shortened by 1 base and J by 7 bases, with 5 bases between the two germline ends. Germline CDR1 is SGHTA and CDR2 is FQGNSA. The CDR3 nucleotides read TGTGCCAGCAGCTTAGTTGAGAATTCACCCCTCCACTTT. Encoded protein: CASSLVENSPLHF.

V and J are TRBV19 and TRBJ1-2, with a tentative D call TRBD1 (6 bases). The germline V gene has CDR1 LNHDA and CDR2 SQIVND (reference sequence). The CDR3 is made up of 13 amino acids. The V and J ends lost 5 bases and 2 bases respectively, with 9 bases between them. The DNA of the CDR3 is TGTGCCAGTAGTTTGACAGGCAACTATGGCTACACCTTC. It is translated as CASSLTGNYGYTF.

J is TRBJ1-3 and V is TRBV3-1 (or the pseudogene TRBV3-2); maybe TRBD1 (6 bases). CDR3 length equals 15 residues. CDR1 is LGHDT and CDR2 is YNNKEL in the germline V gene (reference sequence). The V and J ends lost 1 base and 0 bases respectively, with 7 bases between them. In DNA, the CDR3 is TGTGCCAGCAGCCAAGTAGGGGGCTCTGGAAACACCATATATTTT. The encoded protein is CASSQVGGSGNTIYF.

The rearrangement joins TRBV5-4 to TRBJ1-2, with D perhaps TRBD1 (6 bases). This CDR3 spans 14 amino acids. V was cut by 0 bases and J by 4 bases, with 10 bases left in between. The germline gives CDR1 SGHNT, CDR2 YYREEE (reference sequence). The CDR3 protein is CASSLAGQVYGYTF. The CDR3 DNA follows: TGTGCCAGCAGCTTGGCGGGACAAGTCTATGGCTACACCTTC.

This clone has only one observation. The V call is TRBV12-3 or TRBV12-4, the J call TRBJ1-5; TRBD1 matches at 7 bases. The V and J ends lost 5 bases and 11 bases, in that order; junction bases with no gene match: 6. The CDR3 is 12 residues long. The CDR3 DNA follows: TGTGCCAGCAGTCCATCGACAGGGACCCAGCATTTT. Protein sequence: CASSPSTGTQHF.

This chain links TRBV6-6 with TRBJ1-2; perhaps TRBD1 as D (5 bases). Germline V gives CDR1 MNHNY, CDR2 SVGAGI (reference sequence). The CDR3 extends over 14 amino acids. V lost 2 bases to trimming and J lost 3 bases, with 10 bases between them. The CDR3 nucleotides read TGTGCCAGCAGTTACAGGGGAGGGGACTATGGCTACACCTTC. Its protein product is CASSYRGGDYGYTF.

J is TRBJ2-1 and V is TRBV5-1; D unresolved. The V gene's germline CDR1 is SGHRS and CDR2 YFSETQ. This CDR3 region has 14 residues. Trimming took off 4 bases at V and 8 bases at J, with 16 bases between the two ends. The CDR3 bases are TGCGCCAGCAGCCCGCCCCCGAGACACGATGAGCAGTTCTTC. This gives the protein CASSPPPRHDEQFF.

The gene calls are TRBV19 and TRBJ1-1; no reliable D call. This CDR3 contains 15 residues. V was cut by 1 base and J by 1 base, with 10 bases left in between. Germline V gene sequence: CDR1 LNHDA, CDR2 SQIVND (reference sequence). The DNA for the CDR3 is TGTGCCAGTAGTATAGTCCCCGGCGGGAACACTGAAGCTTTCTTT. Translating gives CASSIVPGGNTEAFF.

CDR3 sequence: CASTTGGETQYF. The CDR3 DNA follows: TGTGCCAGCACGACGGGGGGAGAGACCCAGTACTTC. The V and J genes are TRBV19 and TRBJ2-5, with 7 bases matching TRBD2. The CDR3 has 12 residues. Germline V lookup: CDR1 LNHDA, CDR2 SQIVND (reference sequence). V shed 9 bases, J shed 4 bases, and the junction held 5 bases outside the gene matches.

This chain links TRBV7-9 with TRBJ2-1; TRBD1 might be the D (5 bases). The germline gives CDR1 SEHNR, CDR2 FQNEAQ (reference sequence). V shed 5 bases and J shed 7 bases, with 24 bases lying between them. This CDR3 has 17 residues. CDR3 DNA sequence: TGTGCCAGCAGCGCATCCGCCAGCAGGGCTAGTCAGAATGAGCAGTTCTTC. Translated, it gives CASSASASRASQNEQFF.

V and J are TRBV4-3 and TRBJ1-1, with D unclear. V gave up 4 bases and J gave up 8 bases, with 11 bases separating them. Germline assignment: CDR1 LGHNA and CDR2 YSLEER. This CDR3 comprises 12 residues. The CDR3 sequence: CASSLGEGEAFF. The CDR3 DNA follows: TGCGCCAGCAGCCTCGGGGAAGGCGAAGCTTTCTTT.